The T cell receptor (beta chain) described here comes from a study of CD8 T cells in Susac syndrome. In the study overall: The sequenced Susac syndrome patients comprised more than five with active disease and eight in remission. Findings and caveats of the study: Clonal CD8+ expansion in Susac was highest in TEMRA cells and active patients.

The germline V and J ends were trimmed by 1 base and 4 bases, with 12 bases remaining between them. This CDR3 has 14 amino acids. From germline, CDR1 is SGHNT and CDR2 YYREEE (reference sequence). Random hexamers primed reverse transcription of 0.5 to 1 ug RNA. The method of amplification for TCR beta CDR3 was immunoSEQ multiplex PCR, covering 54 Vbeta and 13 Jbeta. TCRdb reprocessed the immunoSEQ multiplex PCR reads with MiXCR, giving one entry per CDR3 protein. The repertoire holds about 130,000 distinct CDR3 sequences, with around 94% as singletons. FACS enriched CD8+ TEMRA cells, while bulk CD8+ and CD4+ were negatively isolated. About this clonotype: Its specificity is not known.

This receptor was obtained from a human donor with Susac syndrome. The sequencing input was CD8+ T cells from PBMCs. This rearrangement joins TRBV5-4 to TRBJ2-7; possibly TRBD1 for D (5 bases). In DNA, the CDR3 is TGTGCCAGCAGCTTGCATACGACAGTTTACGAGCAGTACTTC. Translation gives CASSLHTTVYEQYF.